This TCR beta chain was identified during a study of radiation and T cells in renal cell carcinoma. Study results and caveats: Without pretreatment biopsies, baseline tumor clonotype presence was undetermined. Compared with controls, irradiated tumors had more, larger dominant CDR3 motifs. From baseline, blood top tumor clonotypes peaked at 2 weeks post-radiation.

Only in-frame clones appear in the TCRdb table, and some are missing; sequencing was by immunoSEQ multiplex PCR. The table shows about 9,200 clones, with around 50% occurring only once. V lost 3 bases and J 9 bases, leaving 7 bases between the germline ends. This CDR3 has 11 residues. Looked up from germline, CDR1 is SGHRS and CDR2 is YFSETQ. Treatment specified: 15 Gy SBRT to primary tumor, nephrectomy 4 weeks later. The tumor was a clear cell renal cell carcinoma. On this clone itself: Its antigen is undetermined.

V gene TRBV5-1 combines with J gene TRBJ2-4; no clear D. This TCR came from a man in his fifties or sixties with renal cell carcinoma. The source material was tumor tissue, sampled from a patient whose treatment included radiotherapy and nephrectomy. DNA for the CDR3: TGCGCCAGCAGCTCCGCAAGCATTCAGTACTTC. It codes for CASSSASIQYF.